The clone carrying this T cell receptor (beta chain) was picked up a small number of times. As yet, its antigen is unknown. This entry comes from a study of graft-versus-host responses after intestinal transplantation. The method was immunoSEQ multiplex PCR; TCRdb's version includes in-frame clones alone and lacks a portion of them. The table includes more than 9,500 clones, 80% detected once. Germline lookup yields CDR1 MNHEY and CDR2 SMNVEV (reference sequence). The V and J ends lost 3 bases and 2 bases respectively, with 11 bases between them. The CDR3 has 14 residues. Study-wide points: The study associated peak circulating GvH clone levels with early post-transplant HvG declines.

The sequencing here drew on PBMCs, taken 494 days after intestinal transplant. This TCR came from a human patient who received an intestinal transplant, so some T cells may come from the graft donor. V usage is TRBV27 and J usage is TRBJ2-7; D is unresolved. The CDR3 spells CASSFGPDAYEQYF. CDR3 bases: TGTGCCAGCAGTTTCGGCCCCGATGCCTACGAGCAGTACTTC.